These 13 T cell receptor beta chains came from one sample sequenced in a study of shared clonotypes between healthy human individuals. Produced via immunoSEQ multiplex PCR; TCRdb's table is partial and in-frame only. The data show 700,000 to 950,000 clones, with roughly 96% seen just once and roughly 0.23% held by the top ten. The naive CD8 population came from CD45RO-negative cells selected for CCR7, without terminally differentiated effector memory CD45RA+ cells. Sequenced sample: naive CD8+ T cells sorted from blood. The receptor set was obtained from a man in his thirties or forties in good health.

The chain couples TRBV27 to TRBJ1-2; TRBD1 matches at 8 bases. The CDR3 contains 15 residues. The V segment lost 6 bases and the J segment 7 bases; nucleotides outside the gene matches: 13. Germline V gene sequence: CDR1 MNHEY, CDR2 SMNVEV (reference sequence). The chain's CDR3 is CASRDSGGDQSGYTF. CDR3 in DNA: TGTGCCAGCAGAGACTCAGGGGGCGACCAGTCTGGCTACACCTTC.

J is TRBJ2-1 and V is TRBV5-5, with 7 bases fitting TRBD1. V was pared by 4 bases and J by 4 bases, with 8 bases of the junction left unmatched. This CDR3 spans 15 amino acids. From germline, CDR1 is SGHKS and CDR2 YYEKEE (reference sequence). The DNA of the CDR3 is TGTGCCAGCAGCCAGGCAGGGGGTCTGTACAATGAGCAGTTCTTC. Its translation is CASSQAGGLYNEQFF.

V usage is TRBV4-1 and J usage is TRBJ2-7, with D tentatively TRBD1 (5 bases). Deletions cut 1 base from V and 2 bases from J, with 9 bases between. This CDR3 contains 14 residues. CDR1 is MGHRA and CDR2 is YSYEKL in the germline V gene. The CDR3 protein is CASSQVQGTYEQYF. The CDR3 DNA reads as TGCGCCAGCAGCCAAGTGCAGGGCACCTACGAGCAGTACTTC.

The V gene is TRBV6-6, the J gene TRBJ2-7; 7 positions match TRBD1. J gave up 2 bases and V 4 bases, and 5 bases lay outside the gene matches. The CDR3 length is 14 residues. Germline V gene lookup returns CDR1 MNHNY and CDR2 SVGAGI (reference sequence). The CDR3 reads CASSSVTGAYEQYF. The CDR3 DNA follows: TGTGCCAGCAGTTCGGTTACAGGGGCCTACGAGCAGTACTTC.

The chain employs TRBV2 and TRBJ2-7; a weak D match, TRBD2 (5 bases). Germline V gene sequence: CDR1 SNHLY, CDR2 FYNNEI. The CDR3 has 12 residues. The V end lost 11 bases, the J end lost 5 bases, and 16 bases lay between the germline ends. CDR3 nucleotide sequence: TGTGCCCTCAAAACGGGAAGGAACGAGCAGTACTTC. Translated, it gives CALKTGRNEQYF. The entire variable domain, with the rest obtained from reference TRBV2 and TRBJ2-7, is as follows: EPEVTQTPSHQVTQMGQEVILRCVPISNHLYFYWYRQILGQKVEFLVSFYNNEISEKSEIFDDQFSVERPDGSNFTLKIRSTKLEDSAMYFCALKTGRNEQYFGPGTRLTVT.

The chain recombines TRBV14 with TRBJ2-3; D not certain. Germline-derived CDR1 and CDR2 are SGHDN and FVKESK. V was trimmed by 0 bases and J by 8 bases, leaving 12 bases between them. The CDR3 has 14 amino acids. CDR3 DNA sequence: TGTGCCAGCAGCCAAGATCCGGGTGAAGTTACGCAGTATTTT. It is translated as CASSQDPGEVTQYF. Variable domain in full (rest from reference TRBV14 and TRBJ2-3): EAGVTQFPSHSVIEKGQTVTLRCDPISGHDNLYWYRRVMGKEIKFLLHFVKESKQDESGMPNNRFLAERTGGTYSTLKVQPAELEDSGVYFCASSQDPGEVTQYFGPGTRLTVL.

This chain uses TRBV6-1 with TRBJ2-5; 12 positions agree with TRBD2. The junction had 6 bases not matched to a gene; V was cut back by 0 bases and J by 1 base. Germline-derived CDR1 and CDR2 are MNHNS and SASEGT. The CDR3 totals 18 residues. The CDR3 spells CASSEAEASGRAQETQYF. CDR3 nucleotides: TGTGCCAGCAGTGAAGCTGAGGCTAGCGGGAGGGCCCAAGAGACCCAGTACTTC.

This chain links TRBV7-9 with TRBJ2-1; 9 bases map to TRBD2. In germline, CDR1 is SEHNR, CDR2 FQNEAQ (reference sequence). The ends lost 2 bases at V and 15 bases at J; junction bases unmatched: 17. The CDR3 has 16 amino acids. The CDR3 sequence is CASSLPRLAEPLKLFF. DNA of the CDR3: TGTGCCAGCAGCTTACCTCGACTAGCGGAGCCGTTAAAACTGTTCTTC. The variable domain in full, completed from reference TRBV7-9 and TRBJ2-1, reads DTGVSQNPRHKITKRGQNVTFRCDPISEHNRLYWYRQTLGQGPEFLTYFQNEAQLEKSRLLSDRFSAERPKGSFSTLEIQRTEQGDSAMYLCASSLPRLAEPLKLFFGPGTRLTVL.

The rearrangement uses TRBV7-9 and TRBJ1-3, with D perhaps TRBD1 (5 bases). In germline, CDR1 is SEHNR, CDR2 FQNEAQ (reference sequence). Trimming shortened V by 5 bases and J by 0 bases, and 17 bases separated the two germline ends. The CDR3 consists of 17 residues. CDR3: CASSPSGGTHSGNTIYF. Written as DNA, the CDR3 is TGTGCCAGCAGCCCAAGTGGAGGGACGCACTCTGGAAACACCATATATTTT.

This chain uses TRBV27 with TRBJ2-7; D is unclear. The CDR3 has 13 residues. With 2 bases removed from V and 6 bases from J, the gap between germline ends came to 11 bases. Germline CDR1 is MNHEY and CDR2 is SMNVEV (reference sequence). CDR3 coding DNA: TGTGCCAGCAGTTTAGGGGTCAGACGCGAGCAGTACTTC. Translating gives CASSLGVRREQYF.

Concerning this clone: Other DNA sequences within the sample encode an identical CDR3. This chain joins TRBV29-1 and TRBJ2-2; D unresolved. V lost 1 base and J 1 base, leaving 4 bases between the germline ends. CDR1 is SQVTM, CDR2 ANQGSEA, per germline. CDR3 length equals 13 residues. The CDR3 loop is CSVEGQNTGELFF. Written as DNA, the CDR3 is TGCAGCGTTGAAGGACAGAACACCGGGGAGCTGTTTTTT.

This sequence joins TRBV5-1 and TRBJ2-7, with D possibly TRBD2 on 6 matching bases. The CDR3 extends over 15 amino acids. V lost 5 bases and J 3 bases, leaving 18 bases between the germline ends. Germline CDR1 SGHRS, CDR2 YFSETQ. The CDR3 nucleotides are TGCGCCAGCAGATCTAGCGTCGGGGCTAGCTACGAGCAGTACTTC. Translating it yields CASRSSVGASYEQYF. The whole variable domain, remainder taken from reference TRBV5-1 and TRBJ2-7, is KAGVTQTPRYLIKTRGQQVTLSCSPISGHRSVSWYQQTPGQGLQFLFEYFSETQRNKGNFPGRFSGRQFSNSRSEMNVSTLELGDSALYLCASRSSVGASYEQYFGPGTRLTVT.

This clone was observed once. In nucleotides, the CDR3 is TGTGCCAGCAGCTTAGAAGGGACACCTGCCTACGAGCAGTACTTC. Its protein is CASSLEGTPAYEQYF. The chain couples TRBV7-8 to TRBJ2-7; weak D call: TRBD1 (6 bases). Germline CDR1 and CDR2: SGHVS and FQNEAQ. V shed 1 base and J shed 2 bases, with 12 bases lying between them. The CDR3 runs to 15 residues.